This TCR beta chain comes out of a study of T cell responses to AZD1222 COVID-19 vaccine. V dropped 5 bases and J dropped 4 bases, with 17 bases sitting between them. CDR1 and CDR2 from the germline V gene are SGHNT and YENEEA. The CDR3 consists of 15 residues. Libraries were prepared by immunoSEQ multiplex PCR; TCRdb keeps only in-frame clonotypes and omits some of them. The table records roughly 150,000 clones, around nine tenths of them present only once. The source of this sequence is an adult who had recovered from COVID-19. The sample in question was peripheral blood, obtained after recovery from COVID-19. This chain uses TRBV11-3 with TRBJ2-5; D remains unclear. CDR3 protein: CASSEPEGMGETQYF. DNA for the CDR3: TGTGCCAGCAGCGAGCCGGAAGGGATGGGAGAGACCCAGTACTTC.